This TCR beta chain stems from a study of regulatory and conventional T cells in RAG deficiency. There are 13 residues in the CDR3. Germline V gives CDR1 LNHDA, CDR2 SQIVND (reference sequence). Trimming pared 0 bases from V and 5 bases from J, leaving 7 bases between. TCRdb's table, derived via immunoSEQ multiplex PCR, lists solely in-frame clones and lacks some. The profile covers approximately 48,000 clones, with more than 80% appearing a single time and 0.51% taken by the ten largest. Conventional CD4+ T cells were sorted from blood as CD25-low CD127-high cells. These same data were also listed under a study on regulatory T cells. From that second work: The primer mix had 52 TRBV and 13 TRBJ primers. Patient repertoires had restricted TRB V-J pairs and skewed V and J usage, most in Tregs.

The sample taken for sequencing was CD4+ effector T cells sorted from blood. The chain uses TRBV19 and TRBJ2-5, with D hard to call. This clonotype was obtained from a human donor in good health. The CDR3 here is CASSIDTMETQYF. The CDR3 DNA reads TGTGCCAGTAGTATAGATACTATGGAGACCCAGTACTTC.